These 19 T cell receptor beta chains were all obtained from the same sample, sequenced in a study of blood T cell repertoires in COVID-19. Profiled with immunoSEQ multiplex PCR; TCRdb holds only in-frame clones, not every one. Among around 200,000 clones listed, about 88% were seen once. Input material: peripheral blood. These receptors all stem from a man aged 40-55 years with acute or convalescent COVID-19.

The chain joins TRBV2 to TRBJ1-5; 7 nucleotides match TRBD1. The CDR3 length is 13 residues. After removal of 4 bases from V and 8 bases from J, the junction contained 5 bases not matched to a gene. The V gene's germline CDR1 is SNHLY and CDR2 FYNNEI. The CDR3 DNA is TGTGCCAGCAGTGGACAGGGAGATGAGCCCCAGCATTTT. Protein: CASSGQGDEPQHF.

Only one count was recorded for this clone. V is TRBV27 and J is TRBJ2-7, with TRBD2 matching 15 bases. CDR1 and CDR2 from the germline V gene are MNHEY and SMNVEV (reference sequence). J lost 3 bases, V lost 5 bases, and 11 bases had no gene match. This CDR3 is built from 18 residues. The CDR3 protein is CASSPLQGLAGGFYEQYF. For the CDR3, the DNA is TGTGCCAGCAGTCCCCTCCAGGGACTAGCGGGAGGATTCTACGAGCAGTACTTC.

J is TRBJ2-1 and V is TRBV5-1, with D possibly TRBD2 on 7 matching bases. V was shortened by 0 bases and J by 7 bases, with 17 bases between the two germline ends. Looked up from germline, CDR1 is SGHRS and CDR2 is YFSETQ. There are 16 residues in the CDR3. CDR3 sequence reads: CASSLATGGPPNEQFF. For the CDR3, the DNA is TGCGCCAGCAGCTTGGCCACCGGGGGGCCGCCTAATGAGCAGTTCTTC. Looking up the rest from reference TRBV5-1 and TRBJ2-1 gives the full variable domain: KAGVTQTPRYLIKTRGQQVTLSCSPISGHRSVSWYQQTPGQGLQFLFEYFSETQRNKGNFPGRFSGRQFSNSRSEMNVSTLELGDSALYLCASSLATGGPPNEQFFGPGTRLTVL.

The genes are TRBV6-2 or TRBV6-3 and TRBJ1-1, with 11 positions matching TRBD1. This CDR3 has 16 residues. CDR1 and CDR2 from the germline V gene are MNHEY and SVGEGT. The J segment lost 0 bases and the V segment lost 5 bases, leaving 5 bases of the junction unmatched. The CDR3 loop is CASSDRDRGMNTEAFF. CDR3 DNA: TGTGCCAGCAGTGACCGGGACAGGGGGATGAACACTGAAGCTTTCTTT.

This rearrangement joins TRBV4-3 to TRBJ1-4, with 9 bases matching TRBD1. This CDR3 comprises 15 residues. Losses at the gene ends were 1 base for V and 7 bases for J; bases not matched to a gene: 4. Germline values: CDR1 LGHNA, CDR2 YSLEER. CDR3 in DNA: TGCGCCAGCAGCCAAGTCGGGACAGGGATTGAAAAACTGTTTTTT. It specifies CASSQVGTGIEKLFF.

This rearrangement joins TRBV27 to TRBJ2-3; D unresolved. The CDR3 is 16 amino acids. V lost 0 bases to trimming and J lost 0 bases, with 10 bases between them. Germline loops: CDR1 MNHEY, CDR2 SMNVEV (reference sequence). The CDR3 loop is CASSLSPGPSTDTQYF. In nucleotides, the CDR3 is TGTGCCAGCAGTTTATCCCCAGGCCCAAGCACAGATACGCAGTATTTT.

The chain employs TRBV3-1 (or the pseudogene TRBV3-2) and TRBJ1-2, with D possibly matching TRBD1 (5 bases). The CDR3 has 15 residues. Germline CDR1 LGHDT, CDR2 YNNKEL (reference sequence). V was clipped by 0 bases and J by 8 bases, with 16 bases between them. The CDR3 nucleotides read TGTGCCAGCAGCCAAGATCCAGGGTCCCCTTCGGGCTACACCTTC. It is translated as CASSQDPGSPSGYTF.

This chain joins TRBV6-1 and TRBJ1-5; D is unclear. Trimming cost V 0 bases and J 7 bases, with 7 bases left between them. Germline values: CDR1 MNHNS, CDR2 SASEGT. This CDR3 is built from 13 residues. The CDR3 protein is CASSEAEGQPQHF. The CDR3 DNA is TGTGCCAGCAGTGAAGCGGAGGGCCAGCCCCAGCATTTT.

V usage is TRBV5-1 and J usage is TRBJ2-1; D perhaps matches TRBD1 (6 bases). The germline V and J ends were trimmed by 0 bases and 3 bases, with 10 bases remaining between them. CDR3 size: 15 residues. Germline assignment: CDR1 SGHRS and CDR2 YFSETQ. CDR3 nucleotides: TGCGCCAGCAGCTTGGGCAGGGGCTTCTACAATGAGCAGTTCTTC. Amino acid sequence: CASSLGRGFYNEQFF.

V gene TRBV18 combines with J gene TRBJ2-5, with D tentatively TRBD1 (5 bases). This CDR3 comprises 14 residues. Germline-derived CDR1 and CDR2 are KGHSH and LQKENI. V lost 3 bases to trimming and J lost 3 bases, with 11 bases between them. The CDR3 is CASSPGRVKETQYF. CDR3 nucleotides: TGTGCCAGCTCACCGGGCAGGGTAAAAGAGACCCAGTACTTC.

The rearrangement uses TRBV6-6 and TRBJ1-6; a possible D gene is TRBD1 (5 bases). V gave up 8 bases and J gave up 13 bases, with 24 bases separating them. There are 15 residues in the CDR3. The V gene's germline CDR1 is MNHNY and CDR2 SVGAGI (reference sequence). The CDR3 sequence: CASQSGGIGLSPLHF. CDR3 bases: TGTGCCAGCCAATCGGGGGGTATCGGGTTGAGTCCCCTCCACTTT.

In this sample, this clone turned up once. The rearrangement joins TRBV5-1 to TRBJ2-1; TRBD2 aligns across 7 bases. The ends lost 0 bases at V and 9 bases at J; junction bases unmatched: 18. The CDR3 covers 18 residues. Germline V gene lookup returns CDR1 SGHRS and CDR2 YFSETQ. In DNA, the CDR3 is TGCGCCAGCAGCTTGGCCGGGTGGTGGGAGGGCCAGTCCGGTGAGCAGTTCTTC. Protein sequence: CASSLAGWWEGQSGEQFF.

This clone was seen more than once but under ten times. Other DNA sequences from this sample encode an identical CDR3 as well. As DNA, the CDR3 is TGTGCCAGCAGTCCCCGGACAGGGAACACTGAAGCTTTCTTT. Translated: CASSPRTGNTEAFF. J is TRBJ1-1 and V is TRBV6-5; 7 bases are shared with TRBD1. The CDR3 is 14 residues long. V trimming: 5 bases; J trimming: 1 base; junction bases outside the gene matches: 4. The germline CDR1 and CDR2 sequences are MNHEY and SVGAGI.

The V gene is TRBV4-1, the J gene TRBJ2-1; D may be TRBD1 (5 bases). Trimming removed 0 bases at V and 5 bases at J, with 11 bases between. The CDR3 contains 15 residues. From germline, CDR1 is MGHRA and CDR2 YSYEKL. CDR3 sequence: CASSQDGRVNNEQFF. CDR3 nucleotide sequence: TGCGCCAGCAGCCAAGACGGCAGGGTCAACAATGAGCAGTTCTTC.

The chain couples TRBV7-2 to TRBJ1-2; D is ambiguous. The V gene's germline CDR1 is SGHTA and CDR2 FQGNSA. CDR3 size: 12 residues. V was shortened by 5 bases and J by 1 base, with 5 bases between the two germline ends. CDR3 coding DNA: TGTGCCAGCAGCGCCTATAACTATGGCTACACCTTC. Residues: CASSAYNYGYTF.

In regard to this clone: In the same sample, other DNA sequences code for this CDR3. The V call is TRBV18, the J call TRBJ1-2; a weak D match, TRBD1 (6 bases). Germline CDR1 and CDR2: KGHSH and LQKENI. The ends were cut back, 3 bases at V and 2 bases at J, with 7 bases in the middle. This CDR3 is 13 amino acids long. The CDR3: CASSPDRNYGYTF. For the CDR3, the DNA is TGTGCCAGCTCACCTGACAGGAACTATGGCTACACCTTC.

V usage is TRBV5-1 and J usage is TRBJ2-5, with 9 bases lining up with TRBD1. Per germline, CDR1 SGHRS and CDR2 YFSETQ. This CDR3 is 15 amino acids long. Losses at the gene ends were 5 bases for V and 1 base for J; bases not matched to a gene: 6. The CDR3 protein is CASRAGTGSQETQYF. The CDR3 DNA sequence: TGCGCCAGCAGAGCCGGGACAGGGTCCCAAGAGACCCAGTACTTC.

The chain carries TRBV6-5 and TRBJ1-5, with a tentative D call TRBD1 (5 bases). V was clipped by 6 bases and J by 4 bases, with 13 bases between them. The CDR3 runs to 14 residues. From germline, CDR1 is MNHEY and CDR2 SVGAGI. The CDR3: CASRGTGENQPQHF. CDR3 DNA sequence: TGTGCCAGCAGGGGTACAGGAGAGAATCAGCCCCAGCATTTT.

The V call is TRBV19, the J call TRBJ2-1; D is perhaps TRBD1 (7 bases). The V end lost 10 bases, the J end lost 9 bases, and 22 bases lay between the germline ends. The CDR3 runs to 14 residues. CDR1 is LNHDA and CDR2 is SQIVND in the germline V gene (reference sequence). In DNA, the CDR3 is TGTGCCACCCGGGGCTCGGCAGGGGGAGGTGAGCAGTTCTTC. It is translated as CATRGSAGGGEQFF.